Many counts were recorded for the clone carrying this T cell receptor (beta chain). Its antigen is still unknown. Data came from immunoSEQ multiplex PCR; TCRdb stores just in-frame clones and leaves some out. The repertoire shows around 3,400 clones, none seen only once; the top ten take roughly 34%. The germline CDR1 and CDR2 sequences are MNHNS and SASEGT. The CDR3 is 17 residues long. With 2 bases clipped from V and 0 bases from J, the junction kept 3 bases outside the gene matches. Treatment was busulfan-fludarabine conditioning, a marrow graft, and cyclophosphamide on days +3 and +4. The data were obtained in a study of T cells after posttransplantation cyclophosphamide. Overall study findings and caveats: Donor CD8+ memory clones often dominated recipient blood repertoires at later times. Recipient CMV seropositivity and CMV reactivation strongly tracked TRB clonality.

Source: PBMCs, taken after allogeneic stem cell transplant with posttransplant cyclophosphamide. The chain uses TRBV6-1 and TRBJ2-2, with TRBD2 matching 10 bases. The receptor was isolated from a male patient younger than 45 who received an allogeneic stem cell transplant from a related donor, was CMV-positive, and had acute GVHD only. A share of the T cells may be of graft donor origin. The CDR3: CASSELAGATNTGELFF. CDR3 sequence (DNA): TGTGCCAGCAGTGAACTAGCGGGGGCTACGAACACCGGGGAGCTGTTTTTT.